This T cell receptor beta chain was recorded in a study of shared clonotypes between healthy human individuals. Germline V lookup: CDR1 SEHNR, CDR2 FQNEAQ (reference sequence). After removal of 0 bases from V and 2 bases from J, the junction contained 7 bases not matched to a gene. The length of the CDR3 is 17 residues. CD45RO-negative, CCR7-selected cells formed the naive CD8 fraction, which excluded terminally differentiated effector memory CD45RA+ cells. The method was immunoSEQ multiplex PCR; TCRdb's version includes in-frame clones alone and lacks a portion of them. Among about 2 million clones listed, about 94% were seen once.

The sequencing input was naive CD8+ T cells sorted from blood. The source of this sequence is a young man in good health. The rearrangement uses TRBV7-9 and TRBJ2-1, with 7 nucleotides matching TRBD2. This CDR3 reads CASSLARGGRPYNEQFF. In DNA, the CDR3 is TGTGCCAGCAGCTTAGCCCGCGGGGGAAGGCCCTACAATGAGCAGTTCTTC.